This T cell receptor beta chain was recorded in a study of blood T cell repertoires in COVID-19. Repertoires were generated with immunoSEQ multiplex PCR, while TCRdb's copy carries only in-frame clones and drops some. In the table there are about 200,000 clones, roughly nine tenths of which are singletons. CDR1 KGHSH and CDR2 LQKENI come from the germline V gene. The CDR3 covers 11 residues. The ends were cut back, 3 bases at V and 5 bases at J, with 4 bases in the middle. A note on this clone: Other DNA sequences in the sample encode the same CDR3.

The receptor was derived from a woman aged 30 to 39 with acute COVID-19. Sequencing input: PBMCs or T cells enriched from blood (not recorded which). The rearrangement joins TRBV18 to TRBJ1-1; D ambiguous. The CDR3 DNA is TGTGCCAGCTCACCGTCGACTGAAGCTTTCTTT. It yields the protein CASSPSTEAFF.